One and the same sample provided the 9 T cell receptor beta chains below, sequenced in a study of blood T cell repertoires in COVID-19 (dated by TCRdb to the early 2020s). The library was built by means of the immunoSEQ multiplex PCR assay. TCRdb carries this immuneACCESS record with in-frame sequences only. Its versions omit some clonotypes, under half of them owing to an unresolved V gene in the studies checked, with the rest unexplained. For this sample the table gives about 110,000 clones, of which roughly 84% were detected only once. The ten largest account for about 6.6% of the sample. The sample was peripheral blood. These receptors came from a woman between 45 and 60 years old with acute or convalescent COVID-19.

The chain uses TRBV4-1 and TRBJ2-7, with 9 bases fitting TRBD2. Losses at the gene ends were 0 bases for V and 2 bases for J; bases not matched to a gene: 8. Germline V lookup: CDR1 MGHRA, CDR2 YSYEKL. This CDR3 contains 17 residues. The CDR3 bases are TGCGCCAGCAGCCAAGATCATAGGGGGACTAGCCCCTACGAGCAGTACTTC. It encodes CASSQDHRGTSPYEQYF.

V usage is TRBV7-8 and J usage is TRBJ2-7; 8 bases map to TRBD1. V shed 1 base and J 4 bases; nucleotides not matched to a gene: 9. Germline lookup yields CDR1 SGHVS and CDR2 FQNEAQ. This CDR3 contains 16 residues. The CDR3 protein is CASSLGGQGALYEQYF. In DNA form, the CDR3 reads TGTGCCAGCAGCTTAGGGGGGCAGGGGGCTCTTTACGAGCAGTACTTC.

The gene calls are TRBV28 and TRBJ2-2, with a possible D match to TRBD1 (6 bases). The V end lost 4 bases, the J end lost 4 bases, and 10 bases lay between the germline ends. The CDR3 loop spans 14 amino acids. Germline CDR1 is MDHEN and CDR2 is SYDVKM. CDR3 sequence reads: CASSSGVPTGELFF. DNA of the CDR3: TGTGCCAGCAGTTCAGGGGTCCCCACCGGGGAGCTGTTTTTT.

The rearrangement links TRBV19 to TRBJ1-6, with D possibly TRBD1 on 6 matching bases. Germline V lookup: CDR1 LNHDA, CDR2 SQIVND (reference sequence). Trimming took off 7 bases at V and 7 bases at J, with 14 bases between the two ends. This CDR3 is built from 14 residues. The CDR3 loop reads CASTADRTNSPLHF. The DNA of the CDR3 is TGTGCCAGTACCGCCGACAGGACCAATTCACCCCTCCACTTT.

The chain links TRBV19 to TRBJ2-7; the match to TRBD1 covers 8 bases. Germline CDR1 LNHDA, CDR2 SQIVND (reference sequence). Trimming cost V 7 bases and J 5 bases; bases outside gene matches: 10. The CDR3 totals 14 residues. The CDR3 region has the DNA TGTGCCAGTAAGTTGTCAGGGGGCAGAGACGAGCAGTACTTC. Translated, it gives CASKLSGGRDEQYF.

This clone was seen a few times. The V gene is TRBV19, the J gene TRBJ2-7; 9 nucleotides align to TRBD1. V was clipped by 5 bases and J by 5 bases; unmatched bases: 13. Germline V gene data show CDR1 as LNHDA and CDR2 as SQIVND (reference sequence). CDR3 length equals 16 residues. The CDR3 nucleotides are TGTGCCAGTAGTCCGTGGCAAACGGGACAGGGCGACGAGCAGTACTTC. Amino acids: CASSPWQTGQGDEQYF.

V is TRBV3-1 (or the pseudogene TRBV3-2) and J is TRBJ1-4; weak D call: TRBD1 (5 bases). Germline V gene data show CDR1 as LGHDT and CDR2 as YNNKEL (reference sequence). Trimming stripped 6 bases from V and 8 bases from J, with 13 bases between. This CDR3 comprises 13 residues. CDR3 protein: CASRPREGEKLFF. CDR3 nucleotides: TGTGCCAGCAGACCCAGGGAAGGCGAAAAACTGTTTTTT.

V and J are TRBV2 and TRBJ2-3; TRBD1 matches 7 bases. The CDR3 has 17 residues. The J segment lost 2 bases and the V segment lost 6 bases, leaving 14 bases of the junction unmatched. Germline values: CDR1 SNHLY, CDR2 FYNNEI. CDR3 protein: CASRSILDRTITDTQYF. The CDR3 DNA reads as TGTGCCAGCAGGTCAATCCTGGACAGGACAATCACAGATACGCAGTATTTT.

The chain is built from TRBV11-1 and TRBJ2-3; D might be TRBD1 (5 bases). Germline V gene data show CDR1 as SGHAT and CDR2 as FQDESV (reference sequence). The V and J ends lost 3 bases and 4 bases respectively, with 11 bases between them. This CDR3 has 14 amino acids. The CDR3 protein is CASSLGRVPDTQYF. The CDR3 nucleotides read TGTGCCAGCAGCTTGGGCAGGGTTCCAGATACGCAGTATTTT.